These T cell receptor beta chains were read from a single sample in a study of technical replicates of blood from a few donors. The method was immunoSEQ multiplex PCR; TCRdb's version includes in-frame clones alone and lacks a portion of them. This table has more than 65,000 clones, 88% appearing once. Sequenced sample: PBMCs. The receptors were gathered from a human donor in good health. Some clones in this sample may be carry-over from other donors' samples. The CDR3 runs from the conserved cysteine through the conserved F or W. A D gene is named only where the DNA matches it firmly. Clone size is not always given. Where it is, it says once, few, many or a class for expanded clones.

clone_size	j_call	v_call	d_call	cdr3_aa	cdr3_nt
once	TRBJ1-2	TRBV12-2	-	CASRLGGQGGNYGYTF	TGTGCAAGTCGCTTAGGGGGACAGGGGGGAAACTATGGCTACACCTTC
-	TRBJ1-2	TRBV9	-	CASSPLGNPGSYGYTF	TGTGCCAGCAGCCCTCTGGGCAATCCTGGATCCTATGGCTACACCTTC
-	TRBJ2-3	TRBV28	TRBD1	CASSSWDRAAADTQYF	TGTGCCAGCAGTTCCTGGGACAGGGCGGCGGCAGATACGCAGTATTTT
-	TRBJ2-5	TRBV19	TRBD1	CASSRTGALSQETQYF	TGTGCCAGTAGTAGGACAGGAGCCCTATCCCAAGAGACCCAGTACTTC
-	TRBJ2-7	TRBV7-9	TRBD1	CASRSGTAAYEQYF	TGTGCCAGCAGGTCCGGGACAGCTGCCTACGAGCAGTACTTC
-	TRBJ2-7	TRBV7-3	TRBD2	CASSTLRTSGFFEQYF	TGTGCCAGCAGCACTCTTCGGACTAGCGGCTTTTTCGAGCAGTACTTC
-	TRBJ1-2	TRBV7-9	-	CASSPETGGYTF	TGTGCCAGCAGCCCAGAGACAGGCGGCTACACCTTC
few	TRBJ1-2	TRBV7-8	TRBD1	CASSLALVWGDRSNYGYTF	TGTGCCAGCAGCTTAGCGTTGGTGTGGGGGGACAGAAGTAACTATGGCTACACCTTC
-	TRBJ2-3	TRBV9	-	CASSETGTDTQYF	TGTGCCAGCAGCGAGACTGGCACAGATACGCAGTATTTT
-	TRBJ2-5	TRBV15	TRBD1	CATSRGTGEETQYF	TGTGCCACCAGCAGAGGGACAGGGGAAGAGACCCAGTACTTC
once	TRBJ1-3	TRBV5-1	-	CASSGGFGNTIYF	TGCGCCAGCTCTGGGGGGTTTGGAAACACCATATATTTT
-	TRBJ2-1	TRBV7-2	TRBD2	CASTIDSGLDAEQFF	TGTGCCAGCACCATAGACTCAGGACTAGACGCTGAGCAGTTCTTC
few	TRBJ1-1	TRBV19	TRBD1	CASSYGTGMNTEAFF	TGTGCCAGTAGTTACGGGACAGGAATGAACACTGAAGCTTTCTTT
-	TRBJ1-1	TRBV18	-	CASSPRTGFDTEAFF	TGTGCCAGCTCACCACGAACAGGGTTCGACACTGAAGCTTTCTTT
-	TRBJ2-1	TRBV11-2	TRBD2	CASRRLAGGRGNEQFF	TGTGCCAGCCGACGACTAGCGGGAGGTAGGGGCAATGAGCAGTTCTTC
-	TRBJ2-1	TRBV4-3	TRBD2	CASSQLSSGGAGNEQFF	TGCGCCAGCAGCCAATTATCTAGCGGGGGGGCCGGTAATGAGCAGTTCTTC
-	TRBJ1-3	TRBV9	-	CASSVNTGYSGNTIYF	TGTGCCAGCAGCGTAAATACAGGATACTCTGGAAACACCATATATTTT
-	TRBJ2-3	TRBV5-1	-	CASSPKRVSTDTQYF	TGCGCCAGCAGCCCTAAGCGGGTTAGCACAGATACGCAGTATTTT
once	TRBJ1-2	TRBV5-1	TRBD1	CASSLGQGEGYTF	TGCGCCAGCAGCTTGGGACAGGGAGAAGGCTACACCTTC
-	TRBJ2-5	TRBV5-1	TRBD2	CASSLGLGLAEETQYF	TGCGCCAGCAGCTTGGGCCTGGGGCTAGCGGAAGAGACCCAGTACTTC
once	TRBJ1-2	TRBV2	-	CASSVLYGYTF	TGTGCCAGCAGTGTCCTCTATGGCTACACCTTC
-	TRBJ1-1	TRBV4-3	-	CASSPQMQNTEAFF	TGCGCCAGCAGCCCTCAGATGCAGAACACTGAAGCTTTCTTT
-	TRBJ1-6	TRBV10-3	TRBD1	CAISPTGEGSPLHF	TGTGCCATCAGTCCGACAGGGGAAGGCTCACCCCTCCACTTT
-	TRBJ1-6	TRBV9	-	CASSATSSPLHF	TGTGCCAGCAGCGCGACAAGTTCACCCCTCCACTTT
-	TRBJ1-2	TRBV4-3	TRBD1	CASSQDRQGAGVGYTF	TGCGCCAGCAGCCAAGATAGGCAGGGGGCGGGCGTTGGCTACACCTTC
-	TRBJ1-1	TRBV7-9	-	CASSPWESRNTEAFF	TGTGCCAGCAGCCCTTGGGAGAGTAGGAACACTGAAGCTTTCTTT
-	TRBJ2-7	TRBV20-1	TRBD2	CSASLAEEQYF	TGCAGTGCTAGTCTAGCGGAGGAGCAGTACTTC